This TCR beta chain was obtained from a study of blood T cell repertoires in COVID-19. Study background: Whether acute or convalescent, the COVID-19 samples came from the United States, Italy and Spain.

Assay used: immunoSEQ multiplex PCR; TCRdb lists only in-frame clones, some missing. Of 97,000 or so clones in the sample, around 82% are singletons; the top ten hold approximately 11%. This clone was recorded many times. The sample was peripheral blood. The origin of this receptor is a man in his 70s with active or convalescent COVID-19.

CDR3 amino acids: CASSNHEGPRQPQHF. The CDR3 DNA reads as TGTGCCAGCAGCAATCATGAGGGCCCCAGGCAGCCCCAGCATTTT. The chain employs TRBV21-1 and TRBJ1-5. TRBV21-1 represents a pseudogene. The CDR3 length is 15 residues.